These 32 T cell receptor beta chains were all obtained from the same sample, sequenced in a study of shared clonotypes between healthy human individuals. CD8 cells regarded as naive lacked CD45RO, were positively chosen for CCR7, and omitted terminally differentiated effector memory CD45RA+ cells. Some clones are missing from TCRdb's copy, which holds only in-frame ones; the method was immunoSEQ multiplex PCR. The top ten hold over 0.095% of the sample, which has fewer than 700,000 clones, approximately 95% seen once. Sequencing used naive CD8+ T cells sorted from blood. The receptors originated from a woman aged 25 to 45 in good health.

The V and J genes are TRBV7-2 and TRBJ2-7; D not resolved. V was cut by 5 bases and J by 3 bases, with 11 bases left in between. CDR3 size: 13 residues. Germline V lookup: CDR1 SGHTA, CDR2 FQGNSA. The CDR3: CASSVGVVYEQYF. In DNA form, the CDR3 reads TGTGCCAGCAGCGTAGGAGTTGTCTACGAGCAGTACTTC.

The rearrangement joins TRBV10-2 to TRBJ1-5; 8 bases are shared with TRBD1. The trim removed 7 bases at V and 11 bases at J, leaving 7 bases unmatched. The length of the CDR3 is 12 residues. CDR1 and CDR2 from the germline V gene are WSHSY and SAAADI. CDR3 DNA: TGCGCCAGCACTACGGAACAGGGGGCCCAGCATTTT. Protein: CASTTEQGAQHF.

J is TRBJ1-4 and V is TRBV19, with TRBD1 matching 7 bases. In germline, CDR1 is LNHDA, CDR2 SQIVND (reference sequence). Unmatched junction bases numbered 4, after V lost 3 bases and J lost 3 bases. The CDR3 totals 15 residues. The CDR3 DNA sequence: TGTGCCAGTAGTATTCCGGGACAGCCTAATGAAAAACTGTTTTTT. It codes for CASSIPGQPNEKLFF.

V is TRBV6-4 and J is TRBJ1-5; D unresolved. Trimming shortened V by 6 bases and J by 2 bases, and 8 bases separated the two germline ends. Germline CDR1 MRHNA, CDR2 SNTAGT. The CDR3 extends over 13 amino acids. The CDR3 here is CASSPGGNQPQHF. The CDR3 DNA is TGTGCCAGCAGCCCTGGGGGCAATCAGCCCCAGCATTTT.

The rearrangement uses TRBV10-1 and TRBJ2-3; D remains unclear. Germline assignment: CDR1 WNHNN and CDR2 SYGVQD (reference sequence). The CDR3 sequence is 14 residues long. Trimming stripped 4 bases from V and 4 bases from J, with 12 bases between. This chain's CDR3 is CASSVDREADTQYF. For the CDR3, the DNA is TGCGCCAGCAGTGTTGACCGAGAGGCAGATACGCAGTATTTT.

The chain couples TRBV2 to TRBJ2-7; maybe TRBD1 (6 bases). Looked up from germline, CDR1 is SNHLY and CDR2 is FYNNEI. The germline V and J ends were trimmed by 6 bases and 3 bases, with 12 bases remaining between them. The CDR3 runs to 13 residues. The CDR3: CASRRAGVYEQYF. CDR3 sequence (DNA): TGTGCCAGCAGAAGGGCAGGGGTCTACGAGCAGTACTTC.

The chain has TRBV7-2 and TRBJ2-7; no firm D call. Looked up from germline, CDR1 is SGHTA and CDR2 is FQGNSA. V lost 3 bases and J 3 bases, leaving 6 bases between the germline ends. The CDR3 contains 12 residues. The CDR3: CASSLRLYEQYF. As DNA, the CDR3 is TGTGCCAGCAGCTTGCGGCTCTACGAGCAGTACTTC.

V usage is TRBV27 and J usage is TRBJ2-7; D remains ambiguous. CDR1 and CDR2 from the germline V gene are MNHEY and SMNVEV (reference sequence). This CDR3 has 13 amino acids. V shed 4 bases and J shed 5 bases, with 12 bases lying between them. In DNA, the CDR3 is TGTGCCAGCAGTTGGACCGTAAGGCACGAGCAGTACTTC. It codes for CASSWTVRHEQYF.

The V and J genes are TRBV27 and TRBJ2-7; D ambiguous. Trimming removed 0 bases at V and 3 bases at J, with 6 bases between. CDR1 and CDR2 (germline): MNHEY, SMNVEV (reference sequence). This CDR3 has 13 amino acids. CDR3 residues: CASSLSVNYEQYF. In DNA, the CDR3 is TGTGCCAGCAGTTTATCTGTTAACTACGAGCAGTACTTC.

The gene calls are TRBV6-5 and TRBJ2-7; TRBD2 matches at 11 bases. V shed 6 bases, J shed 2 bases, and the junction held 3 bases outside the gene matches. This CDR3 region has 14 residues. Germline V CDR1 and CDR2: MNHEY, SVGAGI. In nucleotides, the CDR3 is TGTGCCAGCAGGCTAGCGGGAGGAGCCTACGAGCAGTACTTC. Its protein is CASRLAGGAYEQYF.

V and J are TRBV13 and TRBJ1-2, with 7 nucleotides matching TRBD1. Trimming removed 6 bases from V and 5 bases from J; junction bases left unmatched: 15. CDR3 length: 16 residues. Germline lookup yields CDR1 PRHDT and CDR2 FYEKMQ (reference sequence). Written as DNA, the CDR3 is TGTGCCAGCAGGGAAAGGACAGGACGACTCGAATATGGCTACACCTTC. Amino acids: CASRERTGRLEYGYTF.

Concerning this clone: Other DNA sequences in this specimen translate into the identical CDR3. The chain has TRBV28 and TRBJ1-1; D is unresolved. The germline V gene encodes CDR1 MDHEN and CDR2 SYDVKM. The CDR3 is made up of 12 amino acids. Trimming pared 3 bases from V and 1 base from J, leaving 3 bases between. The chain's CDR3 is CASSFTNTEAFF. For the CDR3, the DNA is TGTGCCAGCAGTTTCACGAACACTGAAGCTTTCTTT.

The chain carries TRBV19 and TRBJ2-5, with TRBD2 identical over 7 bases. V dropped 3 bases and J dropped 4; count of bases not matched to a gene: 8. This CDR3 spans 15 amino acids. Germline CDR1 is LNHDA and CDR2 is SQIVND (reference sequence). The CDR3 DNA sequence: TGTGCCAGTAGTATGTTTGGCGGGAGCCGAGAGACCCAGTACTTC. This sequence encodes CASSMFGGSRETQYF.

The V and J genes are TRBV30 and TRBJ2-1, with 9 bases identical to TRBD1. The V gene's germline CDR1 is GTSNPN and CDR2 SVGIG (reference sequence). The CDR3 sequence is 23 residues long. The V segment lost 4 bases and the J segment 3 bases; nucleotides outside the gene matches: 31. The CDR3 DNA follows: TGTGCCTGGACTAAAACCGGGACAGGGTTTAGCGGGTTTCTTTCCCCGATCTACAATGAGCAGTTCTTC. Amino acids: CAWTKTGTGFSGFLSPIYNEQFF.

This clone has a single count. This rearrangement joins TRBV5-4 to TRBJ1-2; D ambiguous. This CDR3 has 15 residues. With 4 bases removed from V and 2 bases from J, the gap between germline ends came to 15 bases. The V gene's germline CDR1 is SGHNT and CDR2 YYREEE (reference sequence). The CDR3: CASSPDSSGNYGYTF. The CDR3 nucleotides are TGTGCCAGCAGCCCCGACTCCTCAGGCAACTATGGCTACACCTTC.

CDR3 coding DNA: TGTGCCAGTAGTACAGGTTGGGAAAGTCAGCCCCAGCATTTT. Protein: CASSTGWESQPQHF. The chain has TRBV19 and TRBJ1-5; the D is unclear. Germline lookup yields CDR1 LNHDA and CDR2 SQIVND (reference sequence). The CDR3 runs to 14 residues. The V and J ends lost 4 bases and 6 bases respectively, with 13 bases between them.

This chain's CDR3 is CASRGEGRHQPQHF. The CDR3 region has the DNA TGTGCCAGCCGAGGGGAGGGGAGGCATCAGCCCCAGCATTTT. V and J are TRBV28 and TRBJ1-5; TRBD1 might be the D (5 bases). The germline V gene has CDR1 MDHEN and CDR2 SYDVKM. V shed 8 bases and J shed 5 bases, with 16 bases lying between them. CDR3 length: 14 residues.

V and J are TRBV19 and TRBJ2-1; 8 nucleotides line up with TRBD1. Germline loops: CDR1 LNHDA, CDR2 SQIVND (reference sequence). V was clipped by 2 bases and J by 7 bases; unmatched bases: 7. This CDR3 has 15 residues. CDR3 in DNA: TGTGCCAGTAGTATATGGACAGGGTATTTAAATGAGCAGTTCTTC. Protein product: CASSIWTGYLNEQFF.

The V and J genes are TRBV19 and TRBJ2-7, with 7 bases identical to TRBD2. The CDR3 runs 14 residues. V dropped 3 bases and J dropped 6; count of bases not matched to a gene: 8. Germline V gene sequence: CDR1 LNHDA, CDR2 SQIVND (reference sequence). In nucleotides, the CDR3 is TGTGCCAGTAGTATCAGTGCGGGAGCGGTCGAGCAGTACTTC. Translated, it gives CASSISAGAVEQYF.

This chain links TRBV13 with TRBJ2-5; no clear D gene. The J call is uncertain, as TRBJ2-7 better fits the DNA end. The V gene's germline CDR1 is PRHDT and CDR2 FYEKMQ (reference sequence). The CDR3 consists of 15 residues. The CDR3 sequence: CASSLRQDPTYEQYF. CDR3 DNA sequence: TGTGCCAGCAGCTTAAGGCAGGACCCCACCTACGAGCAGTACTTC.

The J gene is TRBJ2-3, the V gene TRBV14; D is perhaps TRBD2 (6 bases). CDR1 SGHDN and CDR2 FVKESK come from the germline V gene. Trimming took 3 bases from V and 0 from J, leaving 19 bases between them. This CDR3 has 18 amino acids. The CDR3 nucleotides are TGTGCCAGCAGCCAGGCATACCGACCGGGAGCTAGCACAGATACGCAGTATTTT. Protein sequence: CASSQAYRPGASTDTQYF. The full variable domain, rest sourced from reference TRBV14 and TRBJ2-3, is EAGVTQFPSHSVIEKGQTVTLRCDPISGHDNLYWYRRVMGKEIKFLLHFVKESKQDESGMPNNRFLAERTGGTYSTLKVQPAELEDSGVYFCASSQAYRPGASTDTQYFGPGTRLTVL.

The chain employs TRBV25-1 and TRBJ2-3; D is unresolved. V shed 1 base and J shed 6 bases, with 8 bases lying between them. The germline V gene has CDR1 MGHDK and CDR2 SYGVNS. The CDR3 has 13 residues. The CDR3 spells CASSELIFDTQYF. CDR3 in DNA: TGTGCCAGCAGTGAATTAATATTCGATACGCAGTATTTT.

The J gene is TRBJ2-3, the V gene TRBV7-6, with D possibly matching TRBD2 (5 bases). V was trimmed by 0 bases and J by 4 bases, leaving 14 bases between them. This CDR3 region has 16 residues. Germline lookup yields CDR1 SGHVS and CDR2 FNYEAQ. CDR3 sequence: CASSLAGLKDADTQYF. In nucleotides, the CDR3 is TGTGCCAGCAGCTTAGCCGGACTGAAAGATGCAGATACGCAGTATTTT.

The chain is built from TRBV6-5 and TRBJ2-3; 10 bases line up with TRBD2. V lost 10 bases and J lost 3; bases outside the gene matches: 4. This CDR3 contains 13 residues. In germline, CDR1 is MNHEY, CDR2 SVGAGI. The CDR3 DNA reads as TGTGCCACCACTAGCGGGGCGACAGATACGCAGTATTTT. The encoded protein is CATTSGATDTQYF.

The V and J genes are TRBV18 and TRBJ1-2; 7 positions agree with TRBD1. V shed 5 bases, J shed 5 bases, and the junction held 11 bases outside the gene matches. Germline V gives CDR1 KGHSH, CDR2 LQKENI. The CDR3 is 15 residues long. CDR3 bases: TGTGCCAGCTCAGAGACCGGGACAGTTCTTTATGGCTACACCTTC. This codes for CASSETGTVLYGYTF.

The chain links TRBV7-9 to TRBJ2-1, with TRBD2 matching over 7 bases. With V trimmed by 3 bases and J by 7 bases, 9 bases remained unmatched. The CDR3 has 15 amino acids. Per germline, CDR1 SEHNR and CDR2 FQNEAQ (reference sequence). DNA for the CDR3: TGTGCCAGCAGCTTGAATGGACTAGAAATTAATGAGCAGTTCTTC. Translation: CASSLNGLEINEQFF.

The chain uses TRBV5-4 and TRBJ2-7, with TRBD1 identical over 9 bases. The CDR3 extends over 14 amino acids. The germline V gene has CDR1 SGHNT and CDR2 YYREEE (reference sequence). Trimming took 2 bases from V and 5 from J; bases not matched to a gene: 5. The CDR3 spells CASSFNRGLNEQYF. The DNA of the CDR3 is TGTGCCAGCAGCTTCAACAGGGGGCTAAACGAGCAGTACTTC.

The chain is built from TRBV28 and TRBJ2-7, with TRBD2 identical over 11 bases. The V and J ends lost 4 bases and 3 bases, in that order; junction bases with no gene match: 5. The germline CDR1 and CDR2 sequences are MDHEN and SYDVKM. The CDR3 runs to 15 residues. The CDR3 sequence is CASSSGLAGVYEQYF. The CDR3 DNA is TGTGCCAGCAGTTCCGGACTAGCGGGCGTCTACGAGCAGTACTTC. Together with reference TRBV28 and TRBJ2-7, the CDR3 gives the full variable domain: DVKVTQSSRYLVKRTGEKVFLECVQDMDHENMFWYRQDPGLGLRLIYFSYDVKMKEKGDIPEGYSVSREKKERFSLILESASTNQTSMYLCASSSGLAGVYEQYFGPGTRLTVT.

This chain joins TRBV27 and TRBJ1-1, with D uncertain. Looked up from germline, CDR1 is MNHEY and CDR2 is SMNVEV (reference sequence). The V gene lost 5 bases and the J gene lost 5 bases, with 12 bases spanning the gap. The CDR3 runs 13 residues. DNA of the CDR3: TGTGCCAGCAGTCCTTCAAGGAAGACTGAAGCTTTCTTT. Residues: CASSPSRKTEAFF.

This chain connects TRBV16 to TRBJ2-7, with D possibly being TRBD1 or TRBD2 (5 bases each). The germline V and J ends were trimmed by 3 bases and 2 bases, with 11 bases remaining between them. CDR3 length: 14 residues. Germline CDR1 is KGHSY and CDR2 is FQNENV. CDR3 residues: CASSHRDGTYEQYF. The CDR3, as DNA: TGTGCCAGCAGCCACCGGGACGGGACCTACGAGCAGTACTTC.

The V and J genes are TRBV28 and TRBJ2-7, with 8 bases fitting TRBD1. This CDR3 contains 13 residues. Losses at the gene ends were 6 bases for V and 3 bases for J; bases not matched to a gene: 4. Germline V lookup: CDR1 MDHEN, CDR2 SYDVKM. The CDR3 region has the DNA TGTGCCAGCAGCTACAGGGGGAACTACGAGCAGTACTTC. This sequence encodes CASSYRGNYEQYF.

V gene TRBV27 combines with J gene TRBJ2-3; 7 bases map to TRBD2. The V and J ends lost 3 bases and 4 bases, in that order; junction bases with no gene match: 4. CDR3 length equals 14 residues. From germline, CDR1 is MNHEY and CDR2 SMNVEV (reference sequence). The CDR3 DNA sequence: TGTGCCAGCAGTTTGGGAGGGGTCCCAGATACGCAGTATTTT. Amino acid sequence: CASSLGGVPDTQYF.